These 14 T cell receptor beta chains originate from one sample sequenced in a study of blood T cells in healthy people across ages. Next came a second PCR, run for about 7 to 12 cycles, which used a sample-barcoded 5' primer along with a J-beta primer mix. MiXCR, applied by TCRdb to the 5' RACE reads, yields one record per CDR3 protein. The table lists 1.4 million or so distinct CDR3 sequences, roughly 43% of them singletons. The material sequenced was blood. These receptors came from a woman aged 18 to 35 in good health.

The rearrangement uses TRBV5-6 and TRBJ1-2, with D unclear. The germline CDR1 and CDR2 sequences are SGHDT and YYEEEE. The CDR3 has 14 residues. Trimming removed 1 base from V and 5 bases from J, with 12 bases in between. CDR3 residues: CASSLPSPAYGYTF. The DNA of the CDR3 is TGTGCCAGCAGCTTGCCCAGCCCGGCATATGGCTACACCTTC.

This clonotype was found once. The gene calls are TRBV15 and TRBJ1-1; perhaps TRBD1 as D (6 bases). Germline lookup yields CDR1 LNHNV and CDR2 YYDKDF (reference sequence). This CDR3 region has 15 residues. The V gene lost 3 bases and the J gene lost 2 bases, with 13 bases spanning the gap. As DNA, the CDR3 is TGTGCCACCAGCAGGTCTAACAGGGCCAACACTGAAGCTTTCTTT. This sequence encodes CATSRSNRANTEAFF.

This clonotype was detected only a few times. The chain carries TRBV6-1 and TRBJ2-1, with 11 bases fitting TRBD2. There are 15 residues in the CDR3. Germline-derived CDR1 and CDR2 are MNHNS and SASEGT. The J segment lost 5 bases and the V segment lost 5 bases, leaving 5 bases of the junction unmatched. The CDR3 DNA reads TGTGCCAGCAGTATTAGCGGGAGGGGGAACAATGAGCAGTTCTTC. As protein: CASSISGRGNNEQFF.

This clonotype has a handful of counts. The rearrangement joins TRBV7-9 to TRBJ2-3, with D perhaps given as TRBD1 or TRBD2 (6 bases each). Per the germline V gene, CDR1 is SEHNR and CDR2 is FQNEAQ (reference sequence). This CDR3 region has 15 residues. V lost 5 bases, J lost 2 bases, and 14 bases lay in between. In DNA form, the CDR3 reads TGTGCCAGCAGCCCGCCGGGGGCCTTCACAGATACGCAGTATTTT. Translation: CASSPPGAFTDTQYF.

V is TRBV7-9 and J is TRBJ2-7; 7 positions match TRBD1. The CDR3 has 14 residues. Trimming removed 5 bases from V and 7 bases from J; junction bases left unmatched: 11. Germline CDR1 is SEHNR and CDR2 is FQNEAQ (reference sequence). The CDR3 region is CASSQDRGHLEQYF. The CDR3 nucleotides are TGTGCCAGCAGCCAAGATAGGGGGCACCTTGAGCAGTACTTC. The variable domain in full, completed from reference TRBV7-9 and TRBJ2-7, reads DTGVSQNPRHKITKRGQNVTFRCDPISEHNRLYWYRQTLGQGPEFLTYFQNEAQLEKSRLLSDRFSAERPKGSFSTLEIQRTEQGDSAMYLCASSQDRGHLEQYFGPGTRLTVT.

This clonotype turned up a few times. This chain uses TRBV20-1 with TRBJ1-5, with no clear D. CDR3 length: 13 amino acids. The V and J ends lost 6 bases and 0 bases respectively, with 9 bases between them. The V gene's germline CDR1 is DFQATT and CDR2 SNEGSKA (reference sequence). CDR3 bases: TGCAGTGCGCAACACGATAGCAATCAGCCCCAGCATTTT. Its protein is CSAQHDSNQPQHF.

This sequence joins TRBV4-3 and TRBJ2-3, with D maybe TRBD2 (5 bases). The CDR3 has 17 residues. Germline V CDR1 and CDR2: LGHNA, YSLEER. Trimming pared 1 base from V and 5 bases from J, leaving 19 bases between. The CDR3 nucleotides are TGCGCCAGCAGCCAAGCAGCCGCCGGTCCCGGAGGAGATACGCAGTATTTT. Protein sequence: CASSQAAAGPGGDTQYF.

J is TRBJ1-3 and V is TRBV12-3 or TRBV12-4; D is perhaps TRBD1 (5 bases). CDR3 size: 16 residues. Trimming took off 3 bases at V and 6 bases at J, with 18 bases between the two ends. The CDR3 loop is CASSFSPGRGENTIYF. Written as DNA, the CDR3 is TGTGCCAGCAGTTTTTCACCGGGACGGGGGGAAAACACCATATATTTT.

This clonotype was observed a handful of times. V usage is TRBV20-1 and J usage is TRBJ1-6; 7 bases map to TRBD1. V trimming: 4 bases; J trimming: 7 bases; junction bases outside the gene matches: 10. Germline V lookup: CDR1 DFQATT, CDR2 SNEGSKA (reference sequence). The CDR3 spans 15 residues. DNA for the CDR3: TGCAGTGCTAAGGCCAGGGGGGTTCAGAATTCACCCCTCCACTTT. It yields the protein CSAKARGVQNSPLHF.

The chain employs TRBV28 and TRBJ2-1; TRBD2 is a possible D gene (5 bases). V was trimmed by 5 bases and J by 5 bases, leaving 19 bases between them. The CDR3 loop spans 16 amino acids. CDR1 MDHEN and CDR2 SYDVKM come from the germline V gene. CDR3 in amino acids: CASSVIGRVTNNEQFF. Here the CDR3 DNA reads TGTGCCAGCAGTGTAATTGGGCGGGTGACCAACAATGAGCAGTTCTTC.

The V call is TRBV9, the J call TRBJ2-3, with D possibly TRBD1 on 6 matching bases. Germline assignment: CDR1 SGDLS and CDR2 YYNGEE. CDR3 length: 16 amino acids. V was trimmed by 0 bases and J by 0 bases, leaving 11 bases between them. The CDR3 here is CASSVGLGASTDTQYF. The CDR3 bases are TGTGCCAGCAGCGTAGGTCTGGGGGCAAGCACAGATACGCAGTATTTT.

The rearrangement joins TRBV10-3 to TRBJ2-5; D call uncertain. The CDR3 has 12 amino acids. Germline V gene sequence: CDR1 ENHRY, CDR2 SYGVKD. V lost 9 bases to trimming and J lost 2 bases, with 10 bases between them. CDR3 in DNA: TGTGCCATATCCGGGCCTCAAGAGACCCAGTACTTC. It translates to CAISGPQETQYF.

V usage is TRBV20-1 and J usage is TRBJ2-1; TRBD2 matches 13 bases. The CDR3 contains 17 residues. Germline V CDR1 and CDR2: DFQATT, SNEGSKA (reference sequence). Trimming cost V 0 bases and J 4 bases; bases outside gene matches: 6. The DNA of the CDR3 is TGCAGTGCTAGAGATGGGGGACTAGCGGGGAGTTACAATGAGCAGTTCTTC. It translates to CSARDGGLAGSYNEQFF.

This clonotype occurred a few times. The chain carries TRBV6-9 and TRBJ2-1, with 8 bases identical to TRBD2. Trimming took 10 bases from V and 8 from J; bases not matched to a gene: 10. The CDR3 extends over 13 amino acids. Looked up from germline, CDR1 is MNHGY and CDR2 is SVAAGI. CDR3 DNA sequence: TGTGCCAACGCCGGGGGGGTGGTTGATGAGCAGTTCTTC. Translated: CANAGGVVDEQFF.